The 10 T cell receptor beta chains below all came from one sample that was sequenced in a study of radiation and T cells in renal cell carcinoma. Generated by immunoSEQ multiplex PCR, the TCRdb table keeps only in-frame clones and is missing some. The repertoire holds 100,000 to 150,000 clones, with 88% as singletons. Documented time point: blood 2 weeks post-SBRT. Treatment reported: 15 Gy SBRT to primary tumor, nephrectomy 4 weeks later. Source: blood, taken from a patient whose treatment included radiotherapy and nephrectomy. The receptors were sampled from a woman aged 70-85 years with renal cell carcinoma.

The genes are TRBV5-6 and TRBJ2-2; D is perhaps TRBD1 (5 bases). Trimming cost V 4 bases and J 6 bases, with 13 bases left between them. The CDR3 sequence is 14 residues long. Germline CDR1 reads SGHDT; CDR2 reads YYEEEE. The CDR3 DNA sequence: TGTGCCAGCAGCACATCAGGGATAGCCGGGGAGCTGTTTTTT. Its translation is CASSTSGIAGELFF.

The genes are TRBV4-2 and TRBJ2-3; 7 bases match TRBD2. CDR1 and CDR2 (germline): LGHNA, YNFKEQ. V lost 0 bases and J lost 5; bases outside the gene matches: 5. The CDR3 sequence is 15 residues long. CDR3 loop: CASSQEGGKGDTQYF. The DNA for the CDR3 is TGTGCCAGCAGCCAAGAGGGGGGGAAGGGAGATACGCAGTATTTT.

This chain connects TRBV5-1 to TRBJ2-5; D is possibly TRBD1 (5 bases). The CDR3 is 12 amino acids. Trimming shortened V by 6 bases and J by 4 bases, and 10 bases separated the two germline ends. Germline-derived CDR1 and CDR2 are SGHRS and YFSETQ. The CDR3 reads CASTIDRETQYF. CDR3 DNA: TGCGCCAGCACCATAGACAGAGAGACCCAGTACTTC.

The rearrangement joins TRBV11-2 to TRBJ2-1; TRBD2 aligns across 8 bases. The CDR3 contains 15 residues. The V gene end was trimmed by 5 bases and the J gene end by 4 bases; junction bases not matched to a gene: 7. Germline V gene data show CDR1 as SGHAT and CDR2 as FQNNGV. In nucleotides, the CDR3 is TGTGCCAGCAGCGTAAGGCGGGGGGATTACAATGAGCAGTTCTTC. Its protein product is CASSVRRGDYNEQFF.

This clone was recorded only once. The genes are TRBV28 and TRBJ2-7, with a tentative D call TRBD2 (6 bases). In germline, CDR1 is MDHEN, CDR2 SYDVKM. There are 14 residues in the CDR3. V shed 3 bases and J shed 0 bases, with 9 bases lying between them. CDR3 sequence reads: CASSLGGISYEQYF. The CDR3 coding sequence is TGTGCCAGCAGTTTGGGAGGAATCTCCTACGAGCAGTACTTC.

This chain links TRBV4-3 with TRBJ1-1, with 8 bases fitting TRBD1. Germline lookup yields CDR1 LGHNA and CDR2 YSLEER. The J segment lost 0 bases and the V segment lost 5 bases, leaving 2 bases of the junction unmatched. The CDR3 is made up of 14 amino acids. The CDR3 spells CASSTDRVNTEAFF. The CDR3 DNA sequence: TGCGCCAGCAGCACGGACAGGGTGAACACTGAAGCTTTCTTT.

The CDR3: CASSLGRETTGELFF. The CDR3 nucleotides are TGTGCCAGCAGCTTAGGCAGGGAAACCACCGGGGAGCTGTTTTTT. The V gene is TRBV7-9, the J gene TRBJ2-2, with a possible D match to TRBD1 (5 bases). Looked up from germline, CDR1 is SEHNR and CDR2 is FQNEAQ (reference sequence). The CDR3 runs 15 residues. V dropped 1 base and J dropped 4 bases, with 10 bases sitting between them.

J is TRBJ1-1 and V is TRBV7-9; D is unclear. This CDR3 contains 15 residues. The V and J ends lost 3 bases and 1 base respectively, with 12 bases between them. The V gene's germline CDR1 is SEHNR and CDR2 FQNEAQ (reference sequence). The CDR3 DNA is TGTGCCAGCAGCTTGGAAGGCCTGGGGAACACTGAAGCTTTCTTT. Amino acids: CASSLEGLGNTEAFF.

The CDR3 loop reads CASSLGGTTVGYTF. The CDR3 nucleotides are TGTGCCAGCAGCTTAGGGGGGACCACAGTTGGCTACACCTTC. The chain joins TRBV7-9 to TRBJ1-2; possible D gene TRBD1, 5 bases. Trimming took off 1 base at V and 7 bases at J, with 13 bases between the two ends. Germline lookup yields CDR1 SEHNR and CDR2 FQNEAQ (reference sequence). The CDR3 has 14 residues.

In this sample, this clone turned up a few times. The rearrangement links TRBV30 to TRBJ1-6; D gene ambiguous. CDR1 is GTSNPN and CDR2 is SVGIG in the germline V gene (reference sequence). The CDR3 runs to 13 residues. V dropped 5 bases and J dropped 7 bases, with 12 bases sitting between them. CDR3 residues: CAWGRRVNSPLHF. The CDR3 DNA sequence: TGTGCCTGGGGAAGGAGGGTGAATTCACCCCTCCACTTT.